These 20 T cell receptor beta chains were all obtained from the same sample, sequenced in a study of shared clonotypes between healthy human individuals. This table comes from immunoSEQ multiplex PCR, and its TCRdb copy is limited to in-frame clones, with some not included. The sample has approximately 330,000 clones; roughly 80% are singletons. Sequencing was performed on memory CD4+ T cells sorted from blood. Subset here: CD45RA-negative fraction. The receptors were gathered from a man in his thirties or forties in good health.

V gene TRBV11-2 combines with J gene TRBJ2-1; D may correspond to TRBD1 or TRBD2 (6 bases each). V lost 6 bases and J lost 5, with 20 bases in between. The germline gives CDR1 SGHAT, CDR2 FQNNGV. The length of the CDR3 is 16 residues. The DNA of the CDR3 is TGTGCCAGCAGTGCGCCGGGGGCGATCCCTCACAATGAGCAGTTCTTC. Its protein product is CASSAPGAIPHNEQFF.

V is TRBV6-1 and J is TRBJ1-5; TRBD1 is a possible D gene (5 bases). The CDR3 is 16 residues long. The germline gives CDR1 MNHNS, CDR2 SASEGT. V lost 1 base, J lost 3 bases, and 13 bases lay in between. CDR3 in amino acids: CASSEGVREVNQPQHF. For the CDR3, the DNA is TGTGCCAGCAGTGAAGGGGTCAGGGAGGTCAATCAGCCCCAGCATTTT.

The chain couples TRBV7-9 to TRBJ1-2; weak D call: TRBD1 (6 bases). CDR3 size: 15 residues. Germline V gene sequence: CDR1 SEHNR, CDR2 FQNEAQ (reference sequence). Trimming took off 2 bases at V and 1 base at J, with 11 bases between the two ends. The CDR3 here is CASSLPGAFNYGYTF. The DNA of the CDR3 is TGTGCCAGCAGCTTACCGGGGGCCTTTAACTATGGCTACACCTTC.

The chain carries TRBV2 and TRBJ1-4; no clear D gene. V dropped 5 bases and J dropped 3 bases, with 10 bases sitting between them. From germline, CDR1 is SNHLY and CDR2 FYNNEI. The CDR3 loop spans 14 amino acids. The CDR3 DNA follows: TGTGCCAGCAGTTCGGGCGGTGCTAATGAAAAACTGTTTTTT. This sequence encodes CASSSGGANEKLFF.

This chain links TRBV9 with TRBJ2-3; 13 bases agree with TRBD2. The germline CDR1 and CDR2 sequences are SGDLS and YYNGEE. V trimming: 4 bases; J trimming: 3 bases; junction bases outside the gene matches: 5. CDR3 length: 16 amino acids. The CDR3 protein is CASSPRTSGSTDTQYF. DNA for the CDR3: TGTGCCAGCAGCCCCCGGACTAGCGGGAGTACAGATACGCAGTATTTT.

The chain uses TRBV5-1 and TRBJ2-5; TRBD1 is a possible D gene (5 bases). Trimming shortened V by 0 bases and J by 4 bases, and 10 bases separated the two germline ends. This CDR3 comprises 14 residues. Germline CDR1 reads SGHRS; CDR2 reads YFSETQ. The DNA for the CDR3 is TGCGCCAGCAGCTTGGGGGGCTCCTCAGAGACCCAGTACTTC. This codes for CASSLGGSSETQYF.

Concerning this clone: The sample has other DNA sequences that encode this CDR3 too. CDR3 DNA: TGCGCCAGCAGCTTGGGGGGACAGCGTAATGAAAAACTGTTTTTT. Its protein is CASSLGGQRNEKLFF. The chain links TRBV5-1 to TRBJ1-4, with 7 bases identical to TRBD1. Trimming removed 0 bases from V and 4 bases from J; junction bases left unmatched: 3. This CDR3 is 15 amino acids long. Per the germline V gene, CDR1 is SGHRS and CDR2 is YFSETQ.

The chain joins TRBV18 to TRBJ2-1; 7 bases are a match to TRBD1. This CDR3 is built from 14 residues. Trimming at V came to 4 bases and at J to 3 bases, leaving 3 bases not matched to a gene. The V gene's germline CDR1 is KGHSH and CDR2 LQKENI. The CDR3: CASSLQGSYNEQFF. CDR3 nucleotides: TGTGCCAGCTCACTACAGGGGAGCTACAATGAGCAGTTCTTC. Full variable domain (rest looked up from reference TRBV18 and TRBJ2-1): NAGVMQNPRHLVRRRGQEARLRCSPMKGHSHVYWYRQLPEEGLKFMVYLQKENIIDESGMPKERFSAEFPKEGPSILRIQQVVRGDSAAYFCASSLQGSYNEQFFGPGTRLTVL.

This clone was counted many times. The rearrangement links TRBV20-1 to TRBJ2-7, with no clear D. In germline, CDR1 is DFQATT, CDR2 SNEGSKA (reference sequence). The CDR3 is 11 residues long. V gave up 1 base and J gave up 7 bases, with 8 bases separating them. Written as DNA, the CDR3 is TGCAGTGCTAGAGGAGTTGGAGAGCAGTACTTC. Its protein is CSARGVGEQYF.

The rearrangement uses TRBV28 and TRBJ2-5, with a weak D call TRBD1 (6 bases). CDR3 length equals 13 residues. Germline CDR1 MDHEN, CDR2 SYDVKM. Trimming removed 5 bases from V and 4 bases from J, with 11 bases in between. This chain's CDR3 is CASSPQGRETQYF. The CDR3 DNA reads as TGTGCCAGCAGTCCACAGGGTCGAGAGACCCAGTACTTC.

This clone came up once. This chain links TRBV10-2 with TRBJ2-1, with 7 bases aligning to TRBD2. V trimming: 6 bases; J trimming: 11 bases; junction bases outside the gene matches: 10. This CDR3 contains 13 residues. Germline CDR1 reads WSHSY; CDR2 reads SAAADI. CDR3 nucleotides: TGCGCCAGCAGCCAGTCTACGACTAGCAAGCAGTTCTTC. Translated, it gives CASSQSTTSKQFF.

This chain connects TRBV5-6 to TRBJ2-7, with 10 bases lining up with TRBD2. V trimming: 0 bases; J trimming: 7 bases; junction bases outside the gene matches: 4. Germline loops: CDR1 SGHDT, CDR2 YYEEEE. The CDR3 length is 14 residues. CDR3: CASSLVAGGPEQYF. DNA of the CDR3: TGTGCCAGCAGCTTGGTAGCGGGGGGCCCGGAGCAGTACTTC.

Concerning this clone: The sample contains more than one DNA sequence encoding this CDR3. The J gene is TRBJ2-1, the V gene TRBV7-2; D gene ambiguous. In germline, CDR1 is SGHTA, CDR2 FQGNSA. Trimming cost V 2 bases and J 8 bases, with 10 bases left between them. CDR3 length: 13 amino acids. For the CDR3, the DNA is TGTGCCAGCAGCTTAAGTCGCGTCGATGAGCAGTTCTTC. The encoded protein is CASSLSRVDEQFF.

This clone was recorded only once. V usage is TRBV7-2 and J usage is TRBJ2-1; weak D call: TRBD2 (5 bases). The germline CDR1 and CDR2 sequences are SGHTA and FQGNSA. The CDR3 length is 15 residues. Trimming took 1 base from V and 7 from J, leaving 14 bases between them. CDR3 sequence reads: CASSLETNWANEQFF. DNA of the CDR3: TGTGCCAGCAGCTTAGAGACTAACTGGGCGAATGAGCAGTTCTTC. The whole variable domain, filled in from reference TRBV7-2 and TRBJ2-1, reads GAGVSQSPSNKVTEKGKDVELRCDPISGHTALYWYRQSLGQGLEFLIYFQGNSAPDKSGLPSDRFSAERTGGSVSTLTIQRTQQEDSAVYLCASSLETNWANEQFFGPGTRLTVL.

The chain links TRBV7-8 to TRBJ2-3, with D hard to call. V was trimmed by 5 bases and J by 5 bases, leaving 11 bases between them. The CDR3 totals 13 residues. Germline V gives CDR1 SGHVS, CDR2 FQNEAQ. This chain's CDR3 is CASSRNDGDTQYF. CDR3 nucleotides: TGTGCCAGCAGCCGTAACGATGGAGATACGCAGTATTTT.

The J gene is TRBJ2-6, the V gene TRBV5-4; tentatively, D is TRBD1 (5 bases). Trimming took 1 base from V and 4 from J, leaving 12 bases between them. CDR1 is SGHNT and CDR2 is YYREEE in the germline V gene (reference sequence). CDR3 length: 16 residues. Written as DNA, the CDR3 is TGTGCCAGCAGCTTGTCTCAGGGATTGGGGGCCAACGTCCTGACTTTC. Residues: CASSLSQGLGANVLTF.

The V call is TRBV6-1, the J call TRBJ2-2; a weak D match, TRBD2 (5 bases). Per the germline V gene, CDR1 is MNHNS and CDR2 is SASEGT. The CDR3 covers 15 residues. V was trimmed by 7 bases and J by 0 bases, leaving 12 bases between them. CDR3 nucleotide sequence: TGTGCCAGCAATAAGGAGGCGGCGAACACCGGGGAGCTGTTTTTT. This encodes CASNKEAANTGELFF.

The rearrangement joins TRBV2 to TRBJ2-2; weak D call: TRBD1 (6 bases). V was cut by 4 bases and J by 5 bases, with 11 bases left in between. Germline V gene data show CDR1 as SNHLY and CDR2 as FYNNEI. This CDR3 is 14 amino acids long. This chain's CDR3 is CASSAWTATGELFF. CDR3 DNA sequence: TGTGCCAGCAGTGCTTGGACAGCAACCGGGGAGCTGTTTTTT.

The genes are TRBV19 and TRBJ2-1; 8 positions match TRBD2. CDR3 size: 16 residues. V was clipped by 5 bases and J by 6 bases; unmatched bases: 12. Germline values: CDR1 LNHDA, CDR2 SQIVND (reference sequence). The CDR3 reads CASSSSNGRAINEQFF. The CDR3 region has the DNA TGTGCCAGTAGTTCCTCGAACGGGAGGGCCATCAATGAGCAGTTCTTC. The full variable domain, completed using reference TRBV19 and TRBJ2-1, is DGGITQSPKYLFRKEGQNVTLSCEQNLNHDAMYWYRQDPGQGLRLIYYSQIVNDFQKGDIAEGYSVSREKKESFPLTVTSAQKNPTAFYLCASSSSNGRAINEQFFGPGTRLTVL.

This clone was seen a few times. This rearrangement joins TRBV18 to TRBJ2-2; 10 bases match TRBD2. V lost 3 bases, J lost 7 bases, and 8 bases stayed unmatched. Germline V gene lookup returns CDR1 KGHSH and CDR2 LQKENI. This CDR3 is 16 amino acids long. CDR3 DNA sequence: TGTGCCAGCTCACCGCTTGGAAGGACTAGCGGCGGGGAGCTGTTTTTT. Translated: CASSPLGRTSGGELFF.